This T cell receptor (beta chain) was obtained from a study of T cell changes during pregnancy in multiple sclerosis. This CDR3 region has 15 residues. J was trimmed by 8 bases and V by 5 bases; bases with no gene match: 11. Germline CDR1 LNHDA, CDR2 SQIVND (reference sequence). This table comes from immunoSEQ multiplex PCR, and its TCRdb copy is limited to in-frame clones, with some not included. The sample holds 85,000 to 120,000 clones, roughly 90% seen once. The chain carries TRBV19 and TRBJ2-1, with 8 bases fitting TRBD2. The origin of this receptor is a female donor with multiple sclerosis, enrolled in a pregnancy study. This specimen was peripheral blood, taken after pregnancy. CDR3 bases: TGTGCCAGTAGTGCTTCAAGGACTAGCCGGGATGAGCAGTTCTTC. Translating gives CASSASRTSRDEQFF.